This TCR beta chain is from a study of T cells in Graves' hyperthyroidism and ophthalmopathy. Amplified regions were TCR beta CDR3 sequences from RNA transcripts. The study used the HTBI primer set for a first-round RT-PCR of the TCR CDR3. Via MiXCR, TCRdb re-called the multiplex PCR reads, giving one row per CDR3 protein. The sample has 600,000 to 750,000 distinct CDR3 sequences; 15% to 20% are singletons. Study findings and constraints: Expanded thyroid clonotypes (above 0.001) were mostly also found in blood.

Germline CDR1 and CDR2: MDHEN and SYDVKM. This CDR3 contains 15 residues. Trimming took 4 bases from V and 7 from J; bases not matched to a gene: 8. At least ten counts were recorded for this clonotype. Antigen: not known. The source is a man aged 50-60 years with Graves' hyperthyroidism. Sequencing was carried out using blood. V usage is TRBV28 and J usage is TRBJ1-5; 9 nucleotides agree with TRBD1. The CDR3 reads CASSSRDRVNQPQHF. CDR3 coding DNA: TGTGCCAGCAGTTCCCGGGACAGGGTGAACCAGCCCCAGCATTTT.